This T cell receptor beta chain was captured by sequencing in a study of blood T cell repertoires in COVID-19. Clones were read by immunoSEQ multiplex PCR, and TCRdb kept only the in-frame ones, dropping some. This sample yields some 310,000 clones, of which roughly nine tenths are seen a single time; less than 3% belongs to the top ten. The CDR3 has 12 amino acids. V was trimmed by 6 bases and J by 7 bases, leaving 10 bases between them. This sequence was found in a woman aged 25 to 39 with COVID-19, enrolled during active disease. The rearrangement joins TRBV12-3 or TRBV12-4 to TRBJ1-5; D unclear. The sequenced sample was peripheral blood. In DNA, the CDR3 is TGTGCCAGCAGCCCCTCGGGGCAGCCCCAGCATTTT. It is translated as CASSPSGQPQHF.